This T cell receptor beta chain appears in the sequencing data of a study of OX40 agonist ivuxolimab in advanced cancers. Background on the study: Mean age about 60 years, range about 20 to 90; 82.7% male. Therapy given before enrollment (anti-PD-1, anti-PD-L1 or anti-CTLA-4) was allowed, and 40% to 50% had some.

Notes on the study in general: At doses 0.1 to 3.0 mg/kg, CD4+ and CD8+ clones expanded.

Clones were read by immunoSEQ multiplex PCR, and TCRdb kept only the in-frame ones, dropping some. The sample has around 90,000 clones, approximately 90% seen once. As concerns this clone: Its antigen is still unknown.

Trimming took 9 bases from V and 4 from J, leaving 12 bases between them. The CDR3 totals 12 residues. Per the germline V gene, CDR1 is KGHSH and CDR2 is LQKENI. The specimen comprised CD4+ or CD8+ T cells sorted from blood, sampled in a trial of the OX40 agonist ivuxolimab. The chain has TRBV18 and TRBJ1-1; D possibly corresponds to TRBD1 (6 bases). The receptor was derived from an adult with an advanced solid tumor such as melanoma, head and neck, liver or kidney cancer. CDR3 DNA: TGTGCCAGTGAGGGGGGGGGCACTGAAGCTTTCTTT. It yields the protein CASEGGGTEAFF.